At least ten counts were recorded for the clone carrying this T cell receptor (beta chain). There were TCR beta CDR3 regions amplified from RNA transcripts. With the HTBI primer set, the TCR CDR3 went through a first round of RT-PCR. TCRdb re-called the multiplex PCR reads with MiXCR, one entry per CDR3 protein. The sample shows under 400,000 distinct CDR3 sequences, roughly 14% of them seen only once. This sample is drawn from a study of T cells in Graves' hyperthyroidism and ophthalmopathy. Germline CDR1 and CDR2: MDHEN and SYDVKM. V was trimmed by 3 bases and J by 4 bases, leaving 6 bases between them. The CDR3 length is 12 residues.

The source material was blood. The rearrangement uses TRBV28 and TRBJ1-1; no reliable D call. This clonotype originated in a woman aged 55-70 years with Graves' hyperthyroidism. This chain's CDR3 is CASSFRGTEAFF. The CDR3 nucleotides read TGTGCCAGCAGTTTTCGGGGCACTGAAGCTTTCTTT.